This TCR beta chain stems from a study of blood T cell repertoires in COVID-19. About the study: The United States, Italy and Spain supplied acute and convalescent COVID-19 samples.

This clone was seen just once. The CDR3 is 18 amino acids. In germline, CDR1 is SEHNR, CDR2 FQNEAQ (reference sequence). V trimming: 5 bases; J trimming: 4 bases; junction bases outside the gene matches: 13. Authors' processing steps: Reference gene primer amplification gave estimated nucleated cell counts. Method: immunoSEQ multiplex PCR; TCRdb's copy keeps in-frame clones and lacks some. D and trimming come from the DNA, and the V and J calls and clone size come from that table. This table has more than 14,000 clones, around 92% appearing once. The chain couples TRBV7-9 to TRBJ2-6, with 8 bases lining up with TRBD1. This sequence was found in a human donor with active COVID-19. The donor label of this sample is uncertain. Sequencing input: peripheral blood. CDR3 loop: CASSQDRGLAQGANVLTF. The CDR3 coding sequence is TGTGCCAGCAGCCAAGACAGGGGTTTAGCCCAAGGGGCCAACGTCCTGACTTTC.